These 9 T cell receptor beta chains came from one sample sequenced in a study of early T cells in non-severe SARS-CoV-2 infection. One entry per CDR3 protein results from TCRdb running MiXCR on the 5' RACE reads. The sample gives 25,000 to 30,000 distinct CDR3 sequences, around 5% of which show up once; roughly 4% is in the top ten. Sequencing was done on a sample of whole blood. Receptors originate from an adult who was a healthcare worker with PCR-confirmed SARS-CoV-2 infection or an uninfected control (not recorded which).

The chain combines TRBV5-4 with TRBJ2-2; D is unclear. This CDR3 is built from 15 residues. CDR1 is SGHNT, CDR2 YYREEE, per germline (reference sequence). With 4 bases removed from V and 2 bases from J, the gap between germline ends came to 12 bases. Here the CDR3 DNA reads TGTGCCAGCAGCCTCCGGGCCCTTAACACCGGGGAGCTGTTTTTT. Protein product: CASSLRALNTGELFF.

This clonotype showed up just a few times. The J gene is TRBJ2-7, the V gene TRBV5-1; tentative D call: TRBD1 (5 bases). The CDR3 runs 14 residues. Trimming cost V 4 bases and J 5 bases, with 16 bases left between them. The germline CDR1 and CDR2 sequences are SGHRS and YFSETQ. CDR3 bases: TGCGCCAGCAGCAGCACAAGGGGTGTTGACGAGCAGTACTTC. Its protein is CASSSTRGVDEQYF.

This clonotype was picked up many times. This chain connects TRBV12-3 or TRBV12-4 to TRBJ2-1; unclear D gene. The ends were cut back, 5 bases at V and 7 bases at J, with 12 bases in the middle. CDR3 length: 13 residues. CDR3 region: CASSPFQDNEQFF. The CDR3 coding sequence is TGTGCCAGCAGTCCCTTCCAGGATAATGAGCAGTTCTTC.

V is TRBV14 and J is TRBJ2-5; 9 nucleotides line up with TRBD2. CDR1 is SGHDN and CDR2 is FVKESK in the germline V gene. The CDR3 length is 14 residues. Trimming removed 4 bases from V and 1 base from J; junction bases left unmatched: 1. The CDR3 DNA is TGTGCCAGCAGCCGACTAGCGGCCCAAGAGACCCAGTACTTC. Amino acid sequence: CASSRLAAQETQYF.

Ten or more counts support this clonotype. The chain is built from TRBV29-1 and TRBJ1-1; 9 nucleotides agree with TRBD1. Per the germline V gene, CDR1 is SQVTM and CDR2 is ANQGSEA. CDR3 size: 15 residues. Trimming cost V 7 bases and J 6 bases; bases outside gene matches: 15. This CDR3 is CSAGARDRVYAEAFF. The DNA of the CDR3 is TGCAGCGCCGGAGCCCGGGACAGGGTTTACGCTGAAGCTTTCTTT.

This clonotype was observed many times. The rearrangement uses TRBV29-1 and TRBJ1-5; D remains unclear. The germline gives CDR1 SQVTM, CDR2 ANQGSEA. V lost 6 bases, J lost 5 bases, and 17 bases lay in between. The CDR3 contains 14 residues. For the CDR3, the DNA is TGCAGCGTCGATTCCCCCCACGGGGATCAGCCCCAGCATTTT. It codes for CSVDSPHGDQPQHF.

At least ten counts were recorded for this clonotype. Here the CDR3 reads CASSGDRGRYEQYF. DNA of the CDR3: TGTGCCAGCAGTGGAGACAGGGGTAGGTACGAGCAGTACTTC. This chain links TRBV25-1 with TRBJ2-7; 8 nucleotides match TRBD1. The V segment lost 4 bases and the J segment 4 bases; nucleotides outside the gene matches: 6. Germline V gene sequence: CDR1 MGHDK, CDR2 SYGVNS. The CDR3 runs 14 residues.

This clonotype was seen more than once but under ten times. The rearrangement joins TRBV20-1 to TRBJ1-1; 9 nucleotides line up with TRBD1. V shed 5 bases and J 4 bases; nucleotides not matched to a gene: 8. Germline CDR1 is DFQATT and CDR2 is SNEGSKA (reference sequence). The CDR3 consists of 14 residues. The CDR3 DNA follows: TGCAGTGCTCATAACGGACAGGGGAGCACTGAAGCTTTCTTT. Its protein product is CSAHNGQGSTEAFF.

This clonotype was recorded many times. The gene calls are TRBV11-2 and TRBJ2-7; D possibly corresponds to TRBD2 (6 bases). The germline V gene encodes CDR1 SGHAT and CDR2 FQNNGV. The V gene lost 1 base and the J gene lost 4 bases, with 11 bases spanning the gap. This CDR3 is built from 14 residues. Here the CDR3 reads CASSLGLASYEQYF. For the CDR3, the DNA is TGTGCCAGCAGCTTAGGCCTAGCGTCATACGAGCAGTACTTC.